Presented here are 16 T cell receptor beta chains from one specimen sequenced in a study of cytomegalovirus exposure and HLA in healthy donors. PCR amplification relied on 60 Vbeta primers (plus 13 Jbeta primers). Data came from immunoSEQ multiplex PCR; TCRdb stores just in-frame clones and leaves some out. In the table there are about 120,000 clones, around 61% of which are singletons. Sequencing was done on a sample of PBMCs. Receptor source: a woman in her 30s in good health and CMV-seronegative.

The CDR3 region has the DNA TGTGCCAGCAGCTTTTTCGTAGCGGGAGTAGAGACCCAGTACTTC. This gives the protein CASSFFVAGVETQYF. The V and J genes are TRBV5-8 and TRBJ2-5, with 9 bases that match TRBD2. With V trimmed by 2 bases and J by 4 bases, 6 bases remained unmatched. The length of the CDR3 is 15 residues. Germline V CDR1 and CDR2: SGHTS, YDEGEE.

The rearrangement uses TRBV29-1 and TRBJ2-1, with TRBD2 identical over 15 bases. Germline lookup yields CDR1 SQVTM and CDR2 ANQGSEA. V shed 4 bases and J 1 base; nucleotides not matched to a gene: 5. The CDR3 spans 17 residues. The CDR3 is CSVGFGLAGGSYNEQFF. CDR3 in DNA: TGCAGCGTTGGTTTTGGACTAGCGGGAGGGTCCTACAATGAGCAGTTCTTC.

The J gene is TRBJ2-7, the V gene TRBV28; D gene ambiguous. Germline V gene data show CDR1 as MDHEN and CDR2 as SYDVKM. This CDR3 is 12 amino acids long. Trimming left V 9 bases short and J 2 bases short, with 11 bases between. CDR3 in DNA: TGTGCCAGTTGTAAAACAGCCTACGAGCAGTACTTC. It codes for CASCKTAYEQYF.

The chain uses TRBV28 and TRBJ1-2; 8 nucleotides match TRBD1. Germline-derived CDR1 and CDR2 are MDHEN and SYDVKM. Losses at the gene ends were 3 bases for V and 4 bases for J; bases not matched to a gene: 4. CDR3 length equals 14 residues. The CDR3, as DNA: TGTGCCAGCAGTTTTATGGGACAGGCCTATGGCTACACCTTC. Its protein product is CASSFMGQAYGYTF.

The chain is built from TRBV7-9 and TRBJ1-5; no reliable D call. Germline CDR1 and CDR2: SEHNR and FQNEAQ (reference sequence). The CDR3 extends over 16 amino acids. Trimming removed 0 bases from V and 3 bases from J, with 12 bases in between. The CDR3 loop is CASSLAAGGVNQPQHF. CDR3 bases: TGTGCCAGCAGCTTAGCGGCGGGTGGGGTCAATCAGCCCCAGCATTTT.

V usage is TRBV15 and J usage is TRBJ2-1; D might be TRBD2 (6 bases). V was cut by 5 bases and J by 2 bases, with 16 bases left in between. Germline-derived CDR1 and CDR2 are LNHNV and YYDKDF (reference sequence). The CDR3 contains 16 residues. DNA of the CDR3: TGTGCCACCAGCCCCCGCGGCGGGATAACCTACAATGAGCAGTTCTTC. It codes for CATSPRGGITYNEQFF.

The DNA of the CDR3 is TGTGCCAGCAGTTTTTTAGGGGACAATAATGAAAAACTGTTTTTT. Protein product: CASSFLGDNNEKLFF. The genes are TRBV28 and TRBJ1-4; tentative D call: TRBD1 (6 bases). V was pared by 3 bases and J by 4 bases, with 12 bases between. The CDR3 has 15 amino acids. The germline gives CDR1 MDHEN, CDR2 SYDVKM.

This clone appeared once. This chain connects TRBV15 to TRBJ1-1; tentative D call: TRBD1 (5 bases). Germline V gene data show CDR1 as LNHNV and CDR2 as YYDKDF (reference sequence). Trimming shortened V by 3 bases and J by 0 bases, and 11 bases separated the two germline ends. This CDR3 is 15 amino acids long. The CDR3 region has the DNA TGTGCCACCAGCAGGAGACAGACCTTGAACACTGAAGCTTTCTTT. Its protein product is CATSRRQTLNTEAFF.

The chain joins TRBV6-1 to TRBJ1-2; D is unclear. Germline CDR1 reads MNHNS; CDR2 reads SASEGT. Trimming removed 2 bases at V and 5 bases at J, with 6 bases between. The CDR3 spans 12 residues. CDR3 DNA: TGTGCCAGCAGTGAAATGTCATATGGCTACACCTTC. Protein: CASSEMSYGYTF.

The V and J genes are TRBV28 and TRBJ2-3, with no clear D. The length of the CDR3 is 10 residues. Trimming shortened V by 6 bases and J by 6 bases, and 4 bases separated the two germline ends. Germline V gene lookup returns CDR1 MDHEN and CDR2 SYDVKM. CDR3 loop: CASRRDTQYF. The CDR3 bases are TGTGCCAGCAGGAGGGATACGCAGTATTTT.

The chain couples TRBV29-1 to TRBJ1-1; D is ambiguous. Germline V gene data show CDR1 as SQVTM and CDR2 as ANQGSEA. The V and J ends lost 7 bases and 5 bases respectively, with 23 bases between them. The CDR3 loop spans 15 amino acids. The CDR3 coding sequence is TGCAGCGGGGGAGCCTCTTCGGCAGGCGGAACTGAAGCTTTCTTT. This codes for CSGGASSAGGTEAFF.

DNA of the CDR3: TGTGCCAGCAGCTTAGATGGCTCGGGAGGCTACGAGCAGTACTTC. This translates into CASSLDGSGGYEQYF. This chain links TRBV11-3 with TRBJ2-7, with TRBD2 matching over 7 bases. Trimming took 0 bases from V and 3 from J; bases not matched to a gene: 5. Germline assignment: CDR1 SGHNT and CDR2 YENEEA. This CDR3 has 15 residues.

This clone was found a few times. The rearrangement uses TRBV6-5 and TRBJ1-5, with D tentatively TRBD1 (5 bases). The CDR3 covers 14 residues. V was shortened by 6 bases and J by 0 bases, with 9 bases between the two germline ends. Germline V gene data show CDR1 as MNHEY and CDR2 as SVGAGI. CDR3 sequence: CASRDTFSNQPQHF. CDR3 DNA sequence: TGTGCCAGCAGGGACACCTTTAGCAATCAGCCCCAGCATTTT.

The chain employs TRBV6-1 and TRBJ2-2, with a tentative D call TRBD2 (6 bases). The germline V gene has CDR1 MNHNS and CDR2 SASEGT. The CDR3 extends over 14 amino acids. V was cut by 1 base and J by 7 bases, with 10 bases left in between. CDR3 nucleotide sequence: TGTGCCAGCAGTGAAGTGGCCGGGGGCGGGGAGCTGTTTTTT. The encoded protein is CASSEVAGGGELFF.

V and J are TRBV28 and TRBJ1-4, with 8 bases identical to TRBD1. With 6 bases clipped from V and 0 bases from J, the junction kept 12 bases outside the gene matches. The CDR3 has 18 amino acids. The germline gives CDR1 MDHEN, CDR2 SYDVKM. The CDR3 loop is CASRRPGTGFTTNEKLFF. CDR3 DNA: TGTGCCAGCAGGCGTCCCGGGACAGGATTCACAACTAATGAAAAACTGTTTTTT.

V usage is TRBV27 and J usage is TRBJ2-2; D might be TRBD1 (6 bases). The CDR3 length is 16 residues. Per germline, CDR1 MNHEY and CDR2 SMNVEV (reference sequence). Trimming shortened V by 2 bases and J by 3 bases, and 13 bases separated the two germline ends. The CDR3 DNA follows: TGTGCCAGCAGTTTAGGCACAGGGTTGGACACCGGGGAGCTGTTTTTT. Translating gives CASSLGTGLDTGELFF.